Listed below are T cell receptor beta chains from one sample, sequenced in a study of T cell changes during pregnancy in multiple sclerosis. Method: immunoSEQ multiplex PCR; TCRdb's copy keeps in-frame clones and lacks some. This table has 90,000 to 95,000 clones, 85% to 95% appearing once. The sample here was peripheral blood, taken in the first trimester of pregnancy. The source of these receptors is a female donor with multiple sclerosis, enrolled in a pregnancy study. CDR3s include the opening cysteine and the closing phenylalanine or tryptophan. The order of the fields is clone size, V gene, J gene, D gene, CDR3 protein, CDR3 DNA. D genes are given only for firm matches. Some rows mark clone size as missing; the rest say once, few, many or name a class of expanded clone.

clone size: NA; V gene: TRBV5-4; J gene: TRBJ1-5; D gene: NA; CDR3 protein: CASSRGGVDQPQHF; CDR3 DNA: TGTGCCAGCAGCCGGGGGGGGGTGGATCAGCCCCAGCATTTT
clone size: NA; V gene: TRBV30; J gene: TRBJ1-6; D gene: NA; CDR3 protein: CAWRKWLEGSPLHF; CDR3 DNA: TGTGCCTGGAGGAAGTGGCTGGAGGGTTCACCCCTCCACTTT
clone size: NA; V gene: TRBV18; J gene: TRBJ1-5; D gene: TRBD1; CDR3 protein: CASPGQGNSQPQHF; CDR3 DNA: TGTGCCAGCCCAGGACAGGGGAATAGTCAGCCCCAGCATTTT
clone size: NA; V gene: TRBV4-2; J gene: TRBJ1-2; D gene: NA; CDR3 protein: CAGSQVSGARGYTF; CDR3 DNA: TGTGCCGGCAGCCAAGTTTCAGGGGCGCGGGGCTACACCTTC
clone size: NA; V gene: TRBV18; J gene: TRBJ1-3; D gene: NA; CDR3 protein: CASSPSGVLSGNTIYF; CDR3 DNA: TGTGCCAGCTCACCATCAGGGGTTCTCTCTGGAAACACCATATATTTT
clone size: NA; V gene: TRBV27; J gene: TRBJ1-5; D gene: NA; CDR3 protein: CASSLGVNQPQHF; CDR3 DNA: TGTGCCAGCAGTTTAGGAGTTAATCAGCCCCAGCATTTT
clone size: NA; V gene: TRBV19; J gene: TRBJ1-3; D gene: TRBD1; CDR3 protein: CASRRTGAWGLGNTIYF; CDR3 DNA: TGTGCCAGTAGAAGAACAGGGGCCTGGGGGCTTGGAAACACCATATATTTT
clone size: NA; V gene: TRBV7-2; J gene: TRBJ1-2; D gene: NA; CDR3 protein: CASSLSRVTNYGYTF; CDR3 DNA: TGTGCCAGCAGCTTGAGTCGGGTTACTAACTATGGCTACACCTTC
clone size: NA; V gene: TRBV27; J gene: TRBJ1-5; D gene: NA; CDR3 protein: CASRSGAGNQPQHF; CDR3 DNA: TGTGCCAGCAGGTCAGGGGCGGGCAATCAGCCCCAGCATTTT
clone size: NA; V gene: TRBV5-4; J gene: TRBJ1-1; D gene: TRBD1; CDR3 protein: CASSLGRGTLNTEAFF; CDR3 DNA: TGTGCCAGCAGCTTGGGCAGGGGGACCCTGAACACTGAAGCTTTCTTT
clone size: NA; V gene: TRBV19; J gene: TRBJ1-5; D gene: NA; CDR3 protein: CASSPGRGVNQPQHF; CDR3 DNA: TGTGCCAGTAGCCCAGGCCGGGGGGTCAATCAGCCCCAGCATTTT
clone size: NA; V gene: TRBV13; J gene: TRBJ2-3; D gene: TRBD2; CDR3 protein: CASSSRTSGGPMGDTDTQYF; CDR3 DNA: TGTGCCAGCAGCTCAAGGACTAGCGGGGGACCCATGGGCGACACAGATACGCAGTATTTT
clone size: NA; V gene: TRBV5-1; J gene: TRBJ1-1; D gene: NA; CDR3 protein: CASSLGRTEAFF; CDR3 DNA: TGCGCCAGCAGCCTGGGGAGAACAGAAGCTTTCTTT
clone size: NA; V gene: TRBV7-6; J gene: TRBJ1-1; D gene: NA; CDR3 protein: CASSHPETEAFF; CDR3 DNA: TGTGCCAGCTCGCACCCGGAGACTGAAGCTTTCTTT
clone size: NA; V gene: TRBV27; J gene: TRBJ2-7; D gene: TRBD1; CDR3 protein: CASSFFLGTGPNEQYF; CDR3 DNA: TGTGCCAGCAGTTTCTTTTTAGGGACAGGGCCTAACGAGCAGTACTTC
clone size: NA; V gene: TRBV20-1; J gene: TRBJ2-7; D gene: NA; CDR3 protein: CSPQSVGSRYF; CDR3 DNA: TGCAGTCCGCAATCAGTGGGGAGCAGGTACTTC
clone size: NA; V gene: TRBV19; J gene: TRBJ1-5; D gene: NA; CDR3 protein: CASSAPLRGRGPQHF; CDR3 DNA: TGTGCCAGTAGTGCACCTCTAAGAGGGCGGGGGCCCCAGCATTTT
clone size: NA; V gene: TRBV5-6; J gene: TRBJ1-2; D gene: NA; CDR3 protein: CASSLPKGVSGYTF; CDR3 DNA: TGTGCCAGCAGCTTGCCTAAGGGGGTTTCTGGCTACACCTTC
clone size: NA; V gene: TRBV7-8; J gene: TRBJ1-6; D gene: NA; CDR3 protein: CASSNSRQTYNSPLHF; CDR3 DNA: TGTGCCAGCAGCAACAGCCGACAGACCTATAATTCACCCCTCCACTTT
clone size: NA; V gene: TRBV7-9; J gene: TRBJ2-7; D gene: TRBD2; CDR3 protein: CASKDETTSGGAYEQYF; CDR3 DNA: TGTGCCAGCAAAGACGAAACGACTAGCGGGGGGGCCTACGAGCAGTACTTC
clone size: NA; V gene: TRBV5-6; J gene: TRBJ1-2; D gene: NA; CDR3 protein: CASSLGAGDNYGYTF; CDR3 DNA: TGTGCCAGCAGCTTGGGAGCGGGGGACAACTATGGCTACACCTTC
clone size: NA; V gene: TRBV7-3; J gene: TRBJ2-5; D gene: NA; CDR3 protein: CASALSSREETQYF; CDR3 DNA: TGTGCCAGCGCCTTATCTTCGAGGGAGGAGACCCAGTACTTC
clone size: NA; V gene: TRBV9; J gene: TRBJ2-5; D gene: NA; CDR3 protein: CASSQGFRETQYF; CDR3 DNA: TGTGCCAGCAGCCAGGGGTTCCGGGAGACCCAGTACTTC
clone size: NA; V gene: TRBV5-1; J gene: TRBJ2-7; D gene: NA; CDR3 protein: CASSLDRYSYEQYF; CDR3 DNA: TGCGCCAGCAGCCTCGACAGATACTCCTACGAGCAGTACTTC
clone size: NA; V gene: TRBV5-6; J gene: TRBJ2-3; D gene: TRBD2; CDR3 protein: CASSLELAGIDTQYF; CDR3 DNA: TGTGCCAGCAGCTTGGAACTAGCGGGGATCGATACGCAGTATTTT
clone size: NA; V gene: TRBV5-1; J gene: TRBJ2-2; D gene: NA; CDR3 protein: CASTGERVTGELFF; CDR3 DNA: TGCGCCAGCACCGGGGAACGGGTAACCGGGGAGCTGTTTTTT
clone size: once; V gene: TRBV9; J gene: TRBJ2-3; D gene: TRBD2; CDR3 protein: CASSVARSSGGPSTDTQYF; CDR3 DNA: TGTGCCAGCAGCGTAGCTCGGAGTAGCGGGGGCCCTAGCACAGATACGCAGTATTTT
clone size: NA; V gene: TRBV7-8; J gene: TRBJ2-2; D gene: NA; CDR3 protein: CASSPYTGELFF; CDR3 DNA: TGTGCCAGCAGCCCGTACACCGGGGAGCTGTTTTTT
clone size: NA; V gene: TRBV7-3; J gene: TRBJ2-5; D gene: TRBD1; CDR3 protein: CASSLMGQGETQYF; CDR3 DNA: TGTGCCAGCAGCTTAATGGGACAGGGGGAGACCCAGTACTTC
clone size: NA; V gene: TRBV29-1; J gene: TRBJ1-2; D gene: NA; CDR3 protein: CSVTQGGGYTF; CDR3 DNA: TGCAGCGTGACCCAGGGAGGCGGCTACACCTTC
clone size: NA; V gene: TRBV27; J gene: TRBJ2-2; D gene: TRBD1; CDR3 protein: CASSFSGQGAWAGELFF; CDR3 DNA: TGTGCCAGCAGTTTCTCGGGACAGGGGGCGTGGGCCGGGGAGCTGTTTTTT
clone size: NA; V gene: TRBV7-8; J gene: TRBJ2-2; D gene: NA; CDR3 protein: CASSLAGSLNTGELFF; CDR3 DNA: TGTGCCAGCAGCTTAGCGGGCAGCTTAAACACCGGGGAGCTGTTTTTT
clone size: many; V gene: TRBV11-2; J gene: TRBJ2-5; D gene: NA; CDR3 protein: CASSLGGGPQETQYF; CDR3 DNA: TGTGCCAGCAGCTTAGGGGGGGGGCCACAAGAGACCCAGTACTTC
clone size: once; V gene: TRBV7-9; J gene: TRBJ2-5; D gene: TRBD1; CDR3 protein: CASSLEPGGRHETQYF; CDR3 DNA: TGTGCCAGCAGCTTAGAGCCAGGGGGCAGGCATGAGACCCAGTACTTC
clone size: NA; V gene: TRBV5-6; J gene: TRBJ2-1; D gene: NA; CDR3 protein: CASSRYRLSDYNEQFF; CDR3 DNA: TGTGCCAGCAGCCGCTACAGGTTAAGTGACTACAATGAGCAGTTCTTC
clone size: NA; V gene: TRBV27; J gene: TRBJ1-6; D gene: TRBD1; CDR3 protein: CASRKQGLNSPLHF; CDR3 DNA: TGTGCCAGCAGAAAACAGGGGCTTAATTCACCCCTCCACTTT
clone size: NA; V gene: TRBV5-1; J gene: TRBJ1-1; D gene: TRBD1; CDR3 protein: CASSLYGTGIGTEAFF; CDR3 DNA: TGCGCCAGCAGCTTGTACGGGACAGGGATTGGTACTGAAGCTTTCTTT
clone size: NA; V gene: TRBV11-2; J gene: TRBJ2-3; D gene: NA; CDR3 protein: CASSLGTGGPSTDTQYF; CDR3 DNA: TGTGCCAGCAGCTTAGGAACCGGGGGGCCCAGCACAGATACGCAGTATTTT
clone size: once; V gene: TRBV14; J gene: TRBJ2-1; D gene: TRBD2; CDR3 protein: CASSQVGTSEQFF; CDR3 DNA: TGTGCCAGCAGCCAAGTTGGGACTAGTGAGCAGTTCTTC
clone size: NA; V gene: TRBV10-3; J gene: TRBJ2-3; D gene: NA; CDR3 protein: CASSDTDTQYF; CDR3 DNA: TGTGCCAGCTCAGACACAGATACGCAGTATTTT
clone size: NA; V gene: TRBV13; J gene: TRBJ2-1; D gene: TRBD2; CDR3 protein: CASSPSSGGPYNEQFF; CDR3 DNA: TGTGCCAGCAGCCCTTCTAGCGGGGGGCCATACAATGAGCAGTTCTTC